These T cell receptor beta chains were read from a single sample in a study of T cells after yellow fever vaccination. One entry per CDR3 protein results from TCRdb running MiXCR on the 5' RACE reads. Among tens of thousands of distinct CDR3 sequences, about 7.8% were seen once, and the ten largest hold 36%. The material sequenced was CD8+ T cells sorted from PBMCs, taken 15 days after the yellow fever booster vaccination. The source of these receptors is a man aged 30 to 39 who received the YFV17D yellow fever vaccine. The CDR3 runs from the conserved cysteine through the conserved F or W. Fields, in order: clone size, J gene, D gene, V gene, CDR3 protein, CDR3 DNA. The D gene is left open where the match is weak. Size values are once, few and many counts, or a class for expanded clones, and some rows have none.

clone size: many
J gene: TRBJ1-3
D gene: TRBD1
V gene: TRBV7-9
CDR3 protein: CAETARDRSSGNTIYF
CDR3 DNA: TGTGCCGAAACGGCACGGGACAGGAGCTCTGGAAACACCATATATTTT

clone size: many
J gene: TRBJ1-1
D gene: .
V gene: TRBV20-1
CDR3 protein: CSASWLMNTEAFF
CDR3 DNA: TGCAGTGCTTCGTGGCTGATGAACACTGAAGCTTTCTTT

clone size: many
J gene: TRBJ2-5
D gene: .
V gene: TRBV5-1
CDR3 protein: CASSLKETQYF
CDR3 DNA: TGCGCCAGCAGCTTAAAAGAGACCCAGTACTTC

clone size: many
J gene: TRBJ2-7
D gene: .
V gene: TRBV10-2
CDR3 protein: CASSRTGTHEQYF
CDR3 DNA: TGCGCCAGCAGCAGAACCGGGACTCACGAGCAGTACTTC

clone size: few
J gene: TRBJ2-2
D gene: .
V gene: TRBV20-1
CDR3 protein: CSAKDRRNTGELFF
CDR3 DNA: TGCAGTGCTAAAGATCGGCGAAACACCGGGGAGCTGTTTTTT

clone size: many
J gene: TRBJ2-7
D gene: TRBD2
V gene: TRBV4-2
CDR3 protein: CASSHGTSGMGQNEQYF
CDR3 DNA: TGTGCCAGCAGCCACGGGACTAGCGGGATGGGGCAGAACGAGCAGTACTTC

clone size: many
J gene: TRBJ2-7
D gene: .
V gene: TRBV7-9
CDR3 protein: CASSLGSTSYEQYF
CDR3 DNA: TGTGCCAGCAGCTTAGGCAGCACCTCCTACGAGCAGTACTTC

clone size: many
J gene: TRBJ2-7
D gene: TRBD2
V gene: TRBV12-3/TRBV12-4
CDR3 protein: CASSPWASGSGEQYF
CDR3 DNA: TGTGCCAGCAGTCCCTGGGCTAGCGGGTCGGGAGAGCAGTACTTC

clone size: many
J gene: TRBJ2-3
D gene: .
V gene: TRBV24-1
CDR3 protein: CATSDGASTDTQYF
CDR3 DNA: TGTGCCACCAGTGATGGCGCTAGCACAGATACGCAGTATTTT

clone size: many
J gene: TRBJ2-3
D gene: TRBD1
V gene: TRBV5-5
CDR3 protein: CASSLGTGPSTDTQYF
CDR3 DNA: TGTGCCAGCAGCTTGGGGACAGGACCTAGCACAGATACGCAGTATTTT

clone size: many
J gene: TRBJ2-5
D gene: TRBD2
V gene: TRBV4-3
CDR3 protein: CASSQGPLRTSAQETQYF
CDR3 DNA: TGCGCCAGCAGCCAAGGGCCCTTGAGGACTAGCGCCCAAGAGACCCAGTACTTC

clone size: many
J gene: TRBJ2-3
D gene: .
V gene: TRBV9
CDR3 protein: CASSVMSSSSTDTQYF
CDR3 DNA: TGTGCCAGCAGCGTAATGTCCAGCTCTAGCACAGATACGCAGTATTTT

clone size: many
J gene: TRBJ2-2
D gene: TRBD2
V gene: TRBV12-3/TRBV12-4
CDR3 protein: CASSLPSGGTGELFF
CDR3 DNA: TGTGCCAGCAGTTTACCCTCGGGAGGAACCGGGGAGCTGTTTTTT

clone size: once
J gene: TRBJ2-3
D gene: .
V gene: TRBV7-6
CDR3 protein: CASSLTRGGDTQYF
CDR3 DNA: TGTGCCAGCAGCTTAACCCGGGGAGGAGATACGCAGTATTTT

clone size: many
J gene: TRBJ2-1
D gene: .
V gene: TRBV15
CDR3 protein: CATSREIGTNNEQFF
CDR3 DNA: TGTGCCACCAGCAGAGAAATCGGGACAAACAATGAGCAGTTCTTC

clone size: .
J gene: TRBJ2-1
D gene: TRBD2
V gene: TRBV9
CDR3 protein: CASSNKLAGHSNEQFF
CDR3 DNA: TGTGCCAGCAGCAACAAACTAGCGGGACACTCCAATGAGCAGTTCTTC

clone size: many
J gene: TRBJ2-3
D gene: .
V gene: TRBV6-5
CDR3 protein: CAFKARDISTDTQYF
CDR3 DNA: TGTGCCTTTAAAGCACGTGACATTAGCACAGATACGCAGTATTTT

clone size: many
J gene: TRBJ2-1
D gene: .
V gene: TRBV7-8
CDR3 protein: CASSSDISDEQFF
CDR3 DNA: TGTGCCAGCAGCTCGGACATCAGTGATGAGCAGTTCTTC

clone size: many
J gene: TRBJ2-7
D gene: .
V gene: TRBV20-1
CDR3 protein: CSARNPPTGTLPAYEQYF
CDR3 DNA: TGCAGTGCTAGAAACCCCCCCACCGGGACTCTCCCCGCCTACGAGCAGTACTTC

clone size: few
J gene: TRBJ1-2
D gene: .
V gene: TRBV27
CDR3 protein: CASSPRPGYYGYTF
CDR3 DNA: TGTGCCAGCAGTCCCAGACCAGGGTACTATGGCTACACCTTC

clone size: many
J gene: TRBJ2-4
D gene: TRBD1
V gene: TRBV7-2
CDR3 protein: CASSLYPRDREFSIQYF
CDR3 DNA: TGTGCCAGCAGCCTCTACCCCCGGGACAGGGAATTTTCCATTCAGTACTTC

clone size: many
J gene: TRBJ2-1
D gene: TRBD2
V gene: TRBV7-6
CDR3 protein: CASSGYLAGSYNEQFF
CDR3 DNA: TGTGCCAGCAGCGGCTACCTAGCGGGCTCCTACAATGAGCAGTTCTTC